This is a list of T cell receptor beta chains from one sample in a study of PD-L1 blockade in urothelial cancer. Generated by immunoSEQ multiplex PCR, the TCRdb table keeps only in-frame clones and is missing some. The data show under 60,000 clones, around 80% seen once. Sequenced here: PBMCs, sampled around atezolizumab (anti-PD-L1) treatment. The receptors were gathered from a man between 65 and 85 years old with urothelial cancer. Each CDR3 is given with its conserved first and last residue. The D gene is left open where the match is weak. Where a row states a size, it is once, few, many or the class of an expanded clone; other rows omit it.

d_call: NA
j_call: TRBJ2-6
clone_size: few
v_call: TRBV19
cdr3_aa: CASTPGSGSGANVLTF
cdr3_nt: TGTGCCAGTACCCCTGGTTCGGGATCAGGGGCCAACGTCCTGACTTTC

d_call: NA
j_call: TRBJ2-7
clone_size: NA
v_call: TRBV4-2
cdr3_aa: CASSPPSRVNEQYF
cdr3_nt: TGTGCCAGCAGCCCCCCAAGCAGGGTCAACGAGCAGTACTTC

d_call: NA
j_call: TRBJ1-3
clone_size: once
v_call: TRBV29-1
cdr3_aa: CSVESRDSGNTIYF
cdr3_nt: TGCAGCGTTGAAAGCAGGGACTCTGGAAACACCATATATTTT

d_call: NA
j_call: TRBJ2-1
clone_size: NA
v_call: TRBV7-3
cdr3_aa: CASSRGSSYNEQFF
cdr3_nt: TGTGCCAGCAGTCGAGGGTCCTCCTACAATGAGCAGTTCTTC

d_call: TRBD2
j_call: TRBJ2-7
clone_size: NA
v_call: TRBV30
cdr3_aa: CAWTRSGVSYEQYF
cdr3_nt: TGTGCCTGGACGCGTAGCGGGGTGTCCTACGAGCAGTACTTC

d_call: NA
j_call: TRBJ2-2
clone_size: NA
v_call: TRBV28
cdr3_aa: CASSSQLERTGELFF
cdr3_nt: TGTGCCAGCAGCTCCCAGCTAGAAAGGACCGGGGAGCTGTTTTTT

d_call: TRBD1
j_call: TRBJ2-3
clone_size: few
v_call: TRBV5-6
cdr3_aa: CASREAGTGIRTQYF
cdr3_nt: TGTGCCAGCAGGGAGGCCGGGACAGGGATTAGAACGCAGTATTTT

d_call: NA
j_call: TRBJ2-5
clone_size: NA
v_call: TRBV15
cdr3_aa: CATSRDPREGETQYF
cdr3_nt: TGTGCCACCAGCAGAGATCCCAGGGAAGGGGAGACCCAGTACTTC

d_call: TRBD1
j_call: TRBJ2-7
clone_size: NA
v_call: TRBV6-5
cdr3_aa: CASSTGTGYYEQYF
cdr3_nt: TGTGCCAGCAGCACCGGGACAGGTTATTACGAGCAGTACTTC

d_call: NA
j_call: TRBJ1-1
clone_size: NA
v_call: TRBV18
cdr3_aa: CASSPLGMGGGTEAFF
cdr3_nt: TGTGCCAGCTCACCACTTGGTATGGGGGGGGGCACTGAAGCTTTCTTT

d_call: NA
j_call: TRBJ1-1
clone_size: NA
v_call: TRBV28
cdr3_aa: CASSFITGGGIRFTEAFF
cdr3_nt: TGTGCCAGCAGTTTTATCACGGGGGGCGGCATACGGTTTACTGAAGCTTTCTTT

d_call: TRBD2
j_call: TRBJ2-7
clone_size: NA
v_call: TRBV19
cdr3_aa: CASRSSGAGVEQYF
cdr3_nt: TGTGCCAGTAGGTCTAGCGGGGCGGGGGTCGAGCAGTACTTC

d_call: TRBD1
j_call: TRBJ1-2
clone_size: NA
v_call: TRBV29-1
cdr3_aa: CSVTTGTNYGYTF
cdr3_nt: TGCAGCGTTACGACAGGGACTAACTATGGCTACACCTTC

d_call: NA
j_call: TRBJ2-7
clone_size: NA
v_call: TRBV18
cdr3_aa: CASSAPGHTYEQYF
cdr3_nt: TGTGCCAGCTCAGCCCCGGGACATACCTACGAGCAGTACTTC

d_call: NA
j_call: TRBJ2-1
clone_size: NA
v_call: TRBV5-1
cdr3_aa: CASSFLGALYNEQFF
cdr3_nt: TGCGCCAGCAGCTTTCTAGGGGCCCTCTATAATGAGCAGTTCTTC

d_call: TRBD2
j_call: TRBJ2-7
clone_size: NA
v_call: TRBV5-4
cdr3_aa: CASSSDLAGEDDSREQYF
cdr3_nt: TGTGCCAGCAGCTCGGACCTAGCGGGAGAGGACGATTCGAGGGAGCAGTACTTC

d_call: NA
j_call: TRBJ2-7
clone_size: NA
v_call: TRBV27
cdr3_aa: CAGYTGSEQYF
cdr3_nt: TGTGCCGGATATACAGGAAGTGAGCAGTACTTC

d_call: TRBD1
j_call: TRBJ1-2
clone_size: NA
v_call: TRBV5-1
cdr3_aa: CASSLPPGTGGYGYTF
cdr3_nt: TGCGCCAGCAGCTTGCCCCCCGGGACAGGGGGCTATGGCTACACCTTC

d_call: TRBD2
j_call: TRBJ2-1
clone_size: NA
v_call: TRBV4-2
cdr3_aa: CASSQDREGYNEQFF
cdr3_nt: TGTGCCAGCAGCCAAGACCGGGAGGGCTACAATGAGCAGTTCTTC

d_call: NA
j_call: TRBJ1-1
clone_size: NA
v_call: TRBV5-1
cdr3_aa: CASSLRGMNTEAFF
cdr3_nt: TGCGCCAGCAGCTTACGGGGGATGAACACTGAAGCTTTCTTT

d_call: NA
j_call: TRBJ2-7
clone_size: NA
v_call: TRBV5-1
cdr3_aa: CASSFSDKSEQYF
cdr3_nt: TGCGCCAGCAGCTTTAGTGATAAAAGCGAGCAGTACTTC

d_call: TRBD1
j_call: TRBJ2-7
clone_size: NA
v_call: TRBV18
cdr3_aa: CASSPATGGEQYF
cdr3_nt: TGTGCCAGCTCACCAGCGACAGGGGGCGAGCAGTACTTC

d_call: NA
j_call: TRBJ2-6
clone_size: NA
v_call: TRBV7-3
cdr3_aa: CASSLLGRGSGANVLTF
cdr3_nt: TGTGCCAGCAGCTTACTAGGGAGAGGCTCTGGGGCCAACGTCCTGACTTTC

d_call: TRBD1
j_call: TRBJ1-2
clone_size: NA
v_call: TRBV5-1
cdr3_aa: CASSSQGGSDYGYTF
cdr3_nt: TGCGCCAGCAGCTCTCAGGGGGGCTCGGACTATGGCTACACCTTC

d_call: NA
j_call: TRBJ2-7
clone_size: few
v_call: TRBV19
cdr3_aa: CASSAYYGSSYEQYF
cdr3_nt: TGTGCCAGTAGTGCCTACTACGGGAGCTCCTACGAGCAGTACTTC

d_call: NA
j_call: TRBJ2-1
clone_size: NA
v_call: TRBV4-1
cdr3_aa: CASSQDRPRADLWNEQFF
cdr3_nt: TGCGCCAGCAGCCAAGATCGGCCGAGGGCGGACCTCTGGAATGAGCAGTTCTTC

d_call: NA
j_call: TRBJ2-1
clone_size: NA
v_call: TRBV4-1
cdr3_aa: CASSQDRGFDEQFF
cdr3_nt: TGCGCCAGCAGCCAAGATCGAGGGTTTGATGAGCAGTTCTTC

d_call: NA
j_call: TRBJ2-7
clone_size: NA
v_call: TRBV6-1
cdr3_aa: CASNPTTQVYEQYF
cdr3_nt: TGTGCCAGCAACCCTACCACACAGGTCTACGAGCAGTACTTC

d_call: TRBD1
j_call: TRBJ1-2
clone_size: NA
v_call: TRBV29-1
cdr3_aa: CSVLTGATNYGYTF
cdr3_nt: TGCAGCGTTCTGACAGGGGCCACTAACTATGGCTACACCTTC

d_call: TRBD1
j_call: TRBJ1-4
clone_size: NA
v_call: TRBV28
cdr3_aa: CASSYRGANEKLFF
cdr3_nt: TGTGCCAGCAGCTACAGGGGGGCTAATGAAAAACTGTTTTTT

d_call: NA
j_call: TRBJ1-2
clone_size: NA
v_call: TRBV7-2
cdr3_aa: CASSSFKQVANYGYTF
cdr3_nt: TGTGCCAGCAGCTCCTTCAAACAGGTCGCTAACTATGGCTACACCTTC

d_call: NA
j_call: TRBJ1-2
clone_size: NA
v_call: TRBV6-5
cdr3_aa: CASTLGGAGNYGYTF
cdr3_nt: TGTGCCAGCACCCTCGGTGGGGCTGGTAACTATGGCTACACCTTC

d_call: NA
j_call: TRBJ1-2
clone_size: NA
v_call: TRBV30
cdr3_aa: CAWSTGTLGYTF
cdr3_nt: TGTGCCTGGAGTACTGGGACTCTGGGCTACACCTTC

d_call: NA
j_call: TRBJ1-2
clone_size: NA
v_call: TRBV6-1
cdr3_aa: CASSLSGNYGYTF
cdr3_nt: TGTGCCAGCAGCCTTTCGGGAAACTATGGCTACACCTTC

d_call: TRBD2
j_call: TRBJ2-7
clone_size: NA
v_call: TRBV5-1
cdr3_aa: CASNPPGGNEQYF
cdr3_nt: TGCGCCAGCAATCCTCCCGGGGGGAACGAGCAGTACTTC

d_call: NA
j_call: TRBJ2-3
clone_size: NA
v_call: TRBV6-1
cdr3_aa: CASSEPTVTDTQYF
cdr3_nt: TGTGCCAGCAGTGAACCGACTGTAACAGATACGCAGTATTTT

d_call: NA
j_call: TRBJ1-6
clone_size: NA
v_call: TRBV4-1
cdr3_aa: CASSRDLGIDSPLHF
cdr3_nt: TGCGCCAGCAGCCGGGACTTGGGGATCGATTCACCCCTCCACTTT

d_call: NA
j_call: TRBJ2-1
clone_size: NA
v_call: TRBV7-8
cdr3_aa: CASQVATFPDEQFF
cdr3_nt: TGTGCCAGCCAGGTGGCTACCTTCCCCGATGAGCAGTTCTTC

d_call: NA
j_call: TRBJ2-7
clone_size: NA
v_call: TRBV2
cdr3_aa: CASSRQYYEQYF
cdr3_nt: TGTGCCAGCAGTCGACAGTACTACGAGCAGTACTTC

d_call: TRBD2
j_call: TRBJ2-7
clone_size: NA
v_call: TRBV28
cdr3_aa: CASSNGLAGPVSYEQYF
cdr3_nt: TGTGCCAGCAGCAACGGACTAGCGGGGCCCGTATCCTACGAGCAGTACTTC

d_call: NA
j_call: TRBJ2-6
clone_size: NA
v_call: TRBV5-5
cdr3_aa: CASQQELSVAGANVLTF
cdr3_nt: TGTGCCAGCCAACAGGAACTCTCAGTGGCTGGGGCCAACGTCCTGACTTTC

d_call: TRBD2
j_call: TRBJ2-1
clone_size: NA
v_call: TRBV28
cdr3_aa: CAIAREGLGNNEQFF
cdr3_nt: TGTGCTATAGCTAGGGAGGGCCTCGGCAACAATGAGCAGTTCTTC

d_call: NA
j_call: TRBJ2-2
clone_size: NA
v_call: TRBV18
cdr3_aa: CASTRAGITGELFF
cdr3_nt: TGTGCCAGCACACGGGCAGGGATTACCGGGGAGCTGTTTTTT

d_call: TRBD2
j_call: TRBJ2-7
clone_size: NA
v_call: TRBV6-5
cdr3_aa: CASSPGTSGSYEQYF
cdr3_nt: TGTGCCAGCAGCCCCGGGACTAGCGGTTCTTACGAGCAGTACTTC

d_call: NA
j_call: TRBJ1-1
clone_size: NA
v_call: TRBV29-1
cdr3_aa: CSADTEAFF
cdr3_nt: TGCAGCGCGGACACTGAAGCTTTCTTT

d_call: TRBD1
j_call: TRBJ2-1
clone_size: NA
v_call: TRBV7-9
cdr3_aa: CASSSGQGETIEQFF
cdr3_nt: TGTGCCAGCAGCTCGGGACAGGGGGAAACGATTGAGCAGTTCTTC

d_call: NA
j_call: TRBJ2-3
clone_size: NA
v_call: TRBV11-2
cdr3_aa: CASSWTGTPSTDTQYF
cdr3_nt: TGTGCCAGCAGCTGGACCGGGACACCTAGCACAGATACGCAGTATTTT

d_call: TRBD2
j_call: TRBJ2-2
clone_size: NA
v_call: TRBV4-3
cdr3_aa: CASSQGIAGNTGELFF
cdr3_nt: TGCGCCAGCAGCCAAGGAATAGCGGGAAACACCGGGGAGCTGTTTTTT

d_call: NA
j_call: TRBJ2-3
clone_size: NA
v_call: TRBV19
cdr3_aa: CASSIAGTSTDTQYF
cdr3_nt: TGTGCCAGTAGTATCGCCGGGACTAGCACAGATACGCAGTATTTT

d_call: NA
j_call: TRBJ1-2
clone_size: NA
v_call: TRBV5-1
cdr3_aa: CASSLEVGWGYTF
cdr3_nt: TGCGCCAGCAGCTTGGAAGTCGGGTGGGGCTACACCTTC

d_call: NA
j_call: TRBJ2-5
clone_size: NA
v_call: TRBV2
cdr3_aa: CASRDSVVKTQYF
cdr3_nt: TGTGCCAGCAGAGACAGTGTTGTTAAGACCCAGTACTTC

d_call: TRBD2
j_call: TRBJ2-6
clone_size: NA
v_call: TRBV19
cdr3_aa: CASSGLASSGANVLTF
cdr3_nt: TGTGCCAGTAGCGGACTAGCTTCTTCTGGGGCCAACGTCCTGACTTTC

d_call: TRBD2
j_call: TRBJ2-1
clone_size: NA
v_call: TRBV6-5
cdr3_aa: CASSSTSLDSYNEQFF
cdr3_nt: TGTGCCAGCAGTTCGACTAGCTTGGACTCCTACAATGAGCAGTTCTTC